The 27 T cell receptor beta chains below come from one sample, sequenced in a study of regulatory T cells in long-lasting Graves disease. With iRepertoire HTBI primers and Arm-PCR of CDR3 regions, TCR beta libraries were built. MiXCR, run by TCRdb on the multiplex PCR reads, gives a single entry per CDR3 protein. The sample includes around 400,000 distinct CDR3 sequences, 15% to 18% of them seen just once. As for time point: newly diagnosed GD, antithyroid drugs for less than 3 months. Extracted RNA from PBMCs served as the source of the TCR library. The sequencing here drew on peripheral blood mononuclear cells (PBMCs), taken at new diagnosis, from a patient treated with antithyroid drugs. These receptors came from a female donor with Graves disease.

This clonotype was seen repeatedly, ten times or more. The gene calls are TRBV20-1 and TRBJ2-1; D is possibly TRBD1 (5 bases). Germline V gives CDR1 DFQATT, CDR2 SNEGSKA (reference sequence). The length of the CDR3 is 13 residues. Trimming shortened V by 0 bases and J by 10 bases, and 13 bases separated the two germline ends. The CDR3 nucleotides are TGCAGTGCTAGAGATTGGGGCGTAGACGAGCAGTTCTTC. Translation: CSARDWGVDEQFF.

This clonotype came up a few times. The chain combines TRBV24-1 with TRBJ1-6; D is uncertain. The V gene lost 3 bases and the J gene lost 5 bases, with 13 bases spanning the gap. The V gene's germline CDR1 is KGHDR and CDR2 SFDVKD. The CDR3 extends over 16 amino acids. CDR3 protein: CATSDQRQVNNSPLHF. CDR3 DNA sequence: TGTGCCACCAGTGATCAGCGACAAGTTAATAATTCACCCCTCCACTTT.

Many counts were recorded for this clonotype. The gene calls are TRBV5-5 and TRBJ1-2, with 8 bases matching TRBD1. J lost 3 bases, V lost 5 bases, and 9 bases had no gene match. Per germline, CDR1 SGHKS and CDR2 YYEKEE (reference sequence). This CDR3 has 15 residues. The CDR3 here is CASSSAPGQDYGYTF. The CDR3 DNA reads TGTGCCAGCAGTTCCGCCCCGGGACAGGACTATGGCTACACCTTC.

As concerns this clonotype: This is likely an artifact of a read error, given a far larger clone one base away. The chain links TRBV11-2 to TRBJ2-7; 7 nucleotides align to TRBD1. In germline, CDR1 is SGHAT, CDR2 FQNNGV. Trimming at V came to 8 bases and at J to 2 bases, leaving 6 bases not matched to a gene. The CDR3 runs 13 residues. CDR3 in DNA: TGTGCCAGCGGCCTGGGACAGACCTACGAGCAGTACTTC. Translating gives CASGLGQTYEQYF.

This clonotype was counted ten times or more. The DNA of the CDR3 is TGCGCCAGCAGCCCTCCCGGGGGAAACATTCAGTACTTC. It codes for CASSPPGGNIQYF. The rearrangement uses TRBV5-1 and TRBJ2-4, with a weak D call TRBD2 (6 bases). The germline gives CDR1 SGHRS, CDR2 YFSETQ. Between the trimmed V and J ends, which lost 4 bases and 6 bases, there was a span of 11 bases. The CDR3 is 13 residues long.

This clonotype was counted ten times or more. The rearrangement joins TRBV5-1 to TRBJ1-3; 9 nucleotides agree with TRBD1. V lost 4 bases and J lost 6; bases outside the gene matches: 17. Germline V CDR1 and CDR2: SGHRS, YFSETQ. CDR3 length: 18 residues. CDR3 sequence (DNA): TGCGCCAGCAGCCGGACAGACACGGGACAGGGTTTCCAAAACACCATATATTTT. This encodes CASSRTDTGQGFQNTIYF.

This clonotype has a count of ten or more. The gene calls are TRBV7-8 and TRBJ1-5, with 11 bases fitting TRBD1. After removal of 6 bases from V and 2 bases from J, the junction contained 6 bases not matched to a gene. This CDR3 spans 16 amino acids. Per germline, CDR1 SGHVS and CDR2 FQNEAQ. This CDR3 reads CASSEWGQGGNQPQHF. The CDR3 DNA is TGTGCCAGCAGTGAGTGGGGACAGGGGGGCAATCAGCCCCAGCATTTT.

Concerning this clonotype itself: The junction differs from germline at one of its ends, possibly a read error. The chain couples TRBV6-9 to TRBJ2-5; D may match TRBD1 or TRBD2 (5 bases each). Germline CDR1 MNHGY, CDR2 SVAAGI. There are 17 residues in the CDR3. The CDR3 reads CAGSYNRGSYDQETQYF. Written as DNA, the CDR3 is TGTGCCGGCAGTTACAATCGGGGCAGTTACGACCAGGAGACCCAGTACTTC.

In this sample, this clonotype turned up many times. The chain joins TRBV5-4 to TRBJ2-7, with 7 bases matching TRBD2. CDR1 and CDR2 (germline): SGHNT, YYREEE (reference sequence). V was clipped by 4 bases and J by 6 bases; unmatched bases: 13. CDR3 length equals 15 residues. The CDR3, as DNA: TGTGCCAGCAGCCCACTGACTAGCAGGGCCGGCGAGCAGTACTTC. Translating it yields CASSPLTSRAGEQYF.

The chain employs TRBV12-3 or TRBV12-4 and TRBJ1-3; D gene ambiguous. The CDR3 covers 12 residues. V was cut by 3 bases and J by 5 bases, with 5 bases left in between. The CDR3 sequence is CASSFYRNTIYF. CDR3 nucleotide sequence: TGTGCCAGCAGTTTTTACCGAAACACCATATATTTT.

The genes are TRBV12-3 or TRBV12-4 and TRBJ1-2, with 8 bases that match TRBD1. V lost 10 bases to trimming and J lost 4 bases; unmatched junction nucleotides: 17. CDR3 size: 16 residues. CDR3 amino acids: CAKQRPGQGASYGYTF. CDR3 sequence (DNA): TGTGCCAAACAGCGCCCGGGGCAGGGGGCAAGCTATGGCTACACCTTC.

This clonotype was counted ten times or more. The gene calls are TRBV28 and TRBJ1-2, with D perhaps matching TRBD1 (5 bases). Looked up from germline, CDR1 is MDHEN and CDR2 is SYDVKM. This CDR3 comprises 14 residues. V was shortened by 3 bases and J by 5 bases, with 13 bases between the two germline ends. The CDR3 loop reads CASSLRTRGYGYTF. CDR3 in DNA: TGTGCCAGCAGTTTGCGCACCCGGGGGTATGGCTACACCTTC.

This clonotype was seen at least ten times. CDR3 in DNA: TGTGCCAGCAGAACCGACCGGGACGGAGGCGGCTACACCTTC. It translates to CASRTDRDGGGYTF. The chain combines TRBV28 with TRBJ1-2; possibly TRBD1 for D (5 bases). Germline-derived CDR1 and CDR2 are MDHEN and SYDVKM. This CDR3 has 14 amino acids. The germline V and J ends were trimmed by 6 bases and 8 bases, with 19 bases remaining between them.

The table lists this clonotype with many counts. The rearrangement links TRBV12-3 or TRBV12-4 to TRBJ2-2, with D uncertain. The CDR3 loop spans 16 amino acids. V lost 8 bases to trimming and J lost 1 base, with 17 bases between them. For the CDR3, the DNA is TGTGCCAGCTCTCGATTAATCGGTGGGAACACCGGGGAGCTGTTTTTT. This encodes CASSRLIGGNTGELFF.

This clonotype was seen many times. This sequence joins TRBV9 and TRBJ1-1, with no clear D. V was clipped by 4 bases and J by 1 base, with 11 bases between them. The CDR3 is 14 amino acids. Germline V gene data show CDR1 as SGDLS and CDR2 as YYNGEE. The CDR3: CASSPSVGNTEAFF. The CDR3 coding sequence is TGTGCCAGCAGCCCGTCTGTTGGGAACACTGAAGCTTTCTTT.

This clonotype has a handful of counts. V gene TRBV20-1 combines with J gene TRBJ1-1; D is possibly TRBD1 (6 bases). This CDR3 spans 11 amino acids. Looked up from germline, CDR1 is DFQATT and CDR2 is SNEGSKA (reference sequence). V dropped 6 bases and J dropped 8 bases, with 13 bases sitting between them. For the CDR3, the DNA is TGCAGTGCCGGGGGGCCGGTCGAAGCTTTCTTT. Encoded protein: CSAGGPVEAFF.

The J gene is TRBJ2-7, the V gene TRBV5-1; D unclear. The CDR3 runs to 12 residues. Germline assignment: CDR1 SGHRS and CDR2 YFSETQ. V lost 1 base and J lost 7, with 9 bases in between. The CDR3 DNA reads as TGCGCCAGCAGCTTGATATTTGGGGAGCAGTACTTC. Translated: CASSLIFGEQYF.

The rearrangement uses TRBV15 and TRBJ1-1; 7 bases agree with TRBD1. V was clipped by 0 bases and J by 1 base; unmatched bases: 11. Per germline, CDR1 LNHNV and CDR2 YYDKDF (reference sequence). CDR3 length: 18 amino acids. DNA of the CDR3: TGTGCCACCAGCAGAGATAGTCGGGACAGCTTTACGAACACTGAAGCTTTCTTT. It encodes CATSRDSRDSFTNTEAFF.

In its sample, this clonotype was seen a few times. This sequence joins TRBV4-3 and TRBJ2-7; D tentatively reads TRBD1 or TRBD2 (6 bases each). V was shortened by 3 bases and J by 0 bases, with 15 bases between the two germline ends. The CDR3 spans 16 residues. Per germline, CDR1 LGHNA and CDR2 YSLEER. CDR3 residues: CASSQGGVQGSYEQYF. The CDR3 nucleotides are TGCGCCAGCAGCCAGGGGGGAGTACAGGGCTCCTACGAGCAGTACTTC.

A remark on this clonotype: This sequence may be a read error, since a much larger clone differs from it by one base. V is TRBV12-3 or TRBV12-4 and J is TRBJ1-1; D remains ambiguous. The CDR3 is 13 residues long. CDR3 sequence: CVSSGQAGTEAFF. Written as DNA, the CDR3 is TGTGTCAGCAGTGGGCAGGCGGGGACTGAAGCTTTCTTT.

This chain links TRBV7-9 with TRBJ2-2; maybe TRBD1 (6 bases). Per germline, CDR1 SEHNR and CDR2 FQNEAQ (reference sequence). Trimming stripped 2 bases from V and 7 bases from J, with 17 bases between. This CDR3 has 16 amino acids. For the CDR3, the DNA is TGTGCCAGCAGCTTAACGGGCCAGGGGACGATCGGGGAGCTGTTTTTT. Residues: CASSLTGQGTIGELFF. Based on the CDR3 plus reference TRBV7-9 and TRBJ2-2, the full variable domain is DTGVSQNPRHKITKRGQNVTFRCDPISEHNRLYWYRQTLGQGPEFLTYFQNEAQLEKSRLLSDRFSAERPKGSFSTLEIQRTEQGDSAMYLCASSLTGQGTIGELFFGEGSRLTVL.

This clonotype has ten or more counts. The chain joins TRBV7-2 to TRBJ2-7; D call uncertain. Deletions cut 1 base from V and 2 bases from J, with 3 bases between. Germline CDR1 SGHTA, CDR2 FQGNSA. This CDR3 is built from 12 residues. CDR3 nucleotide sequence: TGTGCCAGCAGCTTAGAACCCTACGAGCAGTACTTC. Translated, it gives CASSLEPYEQYF.

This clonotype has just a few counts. The CDR3 spells CAWRFLAGVEQYF. The CDR3 nucleotides read TGTGCCTGGAGATTTCTAGCGGGAGTCGAGCAGTACTTC. This chain links TRBV30 with TRBJ2-7, with 10 bases identical to TRBD2. Germline trimming cut 3 bases from V and 6 bases from J; bases unmatched to any gene: 5. CDR1 is GTSNPN, CDR2 SVGIG, per germline (reference sequence). This CDR3 is built from 13 residues. The complete variable domain, with remaining parts taken from reference TRBV30 and TRBJ2-7, reads SQTIHQWPATLVQPVGSPLSLECTVEGTSNPNLYWYRQAAGRGLQLLFYSVGIGQISSEVPQNLSASRPQDRQFILSSKKLLLSDSGFYLCAWRFLAGVEQYFGPGTRLTVT.

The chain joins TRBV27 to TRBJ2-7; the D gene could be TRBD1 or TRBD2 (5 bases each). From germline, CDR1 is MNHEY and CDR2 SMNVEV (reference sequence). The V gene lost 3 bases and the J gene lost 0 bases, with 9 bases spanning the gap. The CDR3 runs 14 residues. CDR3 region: CASSFGGYSYEQYF. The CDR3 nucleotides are TGTGCCAGCAGTTTTGGGGGTTACTCCTACGAGCAGTACTTC.

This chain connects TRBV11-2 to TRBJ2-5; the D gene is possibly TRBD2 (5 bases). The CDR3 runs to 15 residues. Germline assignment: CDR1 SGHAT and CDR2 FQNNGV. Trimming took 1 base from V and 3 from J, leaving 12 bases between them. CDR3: CASSLGRGVKETQYF. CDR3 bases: TGTGCCAGCAGCTTAGGTCGGGGAGTAAAAGAGACCCAGTACTTC. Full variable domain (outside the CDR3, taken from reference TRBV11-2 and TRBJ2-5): EAGVAQSPRYKIIEKRQSVAFWCNPISGHATLYWYQQILGQGPKLLIQFQNNGVVDDSQLPKDRFSAERLKGVDSTLKIQPAKLEDSAVYLCASSLGRGVKETQYFGPGTRLLVL.

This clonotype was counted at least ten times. The CDR3: CASSLLLADTDTQYF. In nucleotides, the CDR3 is TGTGCCAGCAGCTTGTTACTAGCGGATACAGATACGCAGTATTTT. The chain uses TRBV5-5 and TRBJ2-3, with 8 bases that match TRBD2. CDR3 size: 15 residues. From germline, CDR1 is SGHKS and CDR2 YYEKEE (reference sequence). V was pared by 1 base and J by 3 bases, with 4 bases of the junction left unmatched.

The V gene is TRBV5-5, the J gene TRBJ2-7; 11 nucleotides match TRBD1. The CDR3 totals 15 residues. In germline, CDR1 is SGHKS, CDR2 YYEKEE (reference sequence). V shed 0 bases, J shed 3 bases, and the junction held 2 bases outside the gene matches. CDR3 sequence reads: CASSLVGTGGYEQYF. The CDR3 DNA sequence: TGTGCCAGCAGCTTGGTCGGGACAGGGGGCTACGAGCAGTACTTC.